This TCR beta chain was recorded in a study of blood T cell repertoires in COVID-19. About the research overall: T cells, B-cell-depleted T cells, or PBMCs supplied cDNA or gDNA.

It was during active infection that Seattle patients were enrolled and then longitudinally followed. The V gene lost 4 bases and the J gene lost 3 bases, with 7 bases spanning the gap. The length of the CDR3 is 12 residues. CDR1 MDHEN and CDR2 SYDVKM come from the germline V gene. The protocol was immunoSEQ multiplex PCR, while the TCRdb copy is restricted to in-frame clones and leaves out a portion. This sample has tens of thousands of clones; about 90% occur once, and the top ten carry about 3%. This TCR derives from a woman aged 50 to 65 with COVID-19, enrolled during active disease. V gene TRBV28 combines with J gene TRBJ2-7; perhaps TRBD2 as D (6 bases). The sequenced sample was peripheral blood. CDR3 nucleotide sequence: TGTGCCAGCAGTTCGGGGGTCTACGAGCAGTACTTC. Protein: CASSSGVYEQYF.